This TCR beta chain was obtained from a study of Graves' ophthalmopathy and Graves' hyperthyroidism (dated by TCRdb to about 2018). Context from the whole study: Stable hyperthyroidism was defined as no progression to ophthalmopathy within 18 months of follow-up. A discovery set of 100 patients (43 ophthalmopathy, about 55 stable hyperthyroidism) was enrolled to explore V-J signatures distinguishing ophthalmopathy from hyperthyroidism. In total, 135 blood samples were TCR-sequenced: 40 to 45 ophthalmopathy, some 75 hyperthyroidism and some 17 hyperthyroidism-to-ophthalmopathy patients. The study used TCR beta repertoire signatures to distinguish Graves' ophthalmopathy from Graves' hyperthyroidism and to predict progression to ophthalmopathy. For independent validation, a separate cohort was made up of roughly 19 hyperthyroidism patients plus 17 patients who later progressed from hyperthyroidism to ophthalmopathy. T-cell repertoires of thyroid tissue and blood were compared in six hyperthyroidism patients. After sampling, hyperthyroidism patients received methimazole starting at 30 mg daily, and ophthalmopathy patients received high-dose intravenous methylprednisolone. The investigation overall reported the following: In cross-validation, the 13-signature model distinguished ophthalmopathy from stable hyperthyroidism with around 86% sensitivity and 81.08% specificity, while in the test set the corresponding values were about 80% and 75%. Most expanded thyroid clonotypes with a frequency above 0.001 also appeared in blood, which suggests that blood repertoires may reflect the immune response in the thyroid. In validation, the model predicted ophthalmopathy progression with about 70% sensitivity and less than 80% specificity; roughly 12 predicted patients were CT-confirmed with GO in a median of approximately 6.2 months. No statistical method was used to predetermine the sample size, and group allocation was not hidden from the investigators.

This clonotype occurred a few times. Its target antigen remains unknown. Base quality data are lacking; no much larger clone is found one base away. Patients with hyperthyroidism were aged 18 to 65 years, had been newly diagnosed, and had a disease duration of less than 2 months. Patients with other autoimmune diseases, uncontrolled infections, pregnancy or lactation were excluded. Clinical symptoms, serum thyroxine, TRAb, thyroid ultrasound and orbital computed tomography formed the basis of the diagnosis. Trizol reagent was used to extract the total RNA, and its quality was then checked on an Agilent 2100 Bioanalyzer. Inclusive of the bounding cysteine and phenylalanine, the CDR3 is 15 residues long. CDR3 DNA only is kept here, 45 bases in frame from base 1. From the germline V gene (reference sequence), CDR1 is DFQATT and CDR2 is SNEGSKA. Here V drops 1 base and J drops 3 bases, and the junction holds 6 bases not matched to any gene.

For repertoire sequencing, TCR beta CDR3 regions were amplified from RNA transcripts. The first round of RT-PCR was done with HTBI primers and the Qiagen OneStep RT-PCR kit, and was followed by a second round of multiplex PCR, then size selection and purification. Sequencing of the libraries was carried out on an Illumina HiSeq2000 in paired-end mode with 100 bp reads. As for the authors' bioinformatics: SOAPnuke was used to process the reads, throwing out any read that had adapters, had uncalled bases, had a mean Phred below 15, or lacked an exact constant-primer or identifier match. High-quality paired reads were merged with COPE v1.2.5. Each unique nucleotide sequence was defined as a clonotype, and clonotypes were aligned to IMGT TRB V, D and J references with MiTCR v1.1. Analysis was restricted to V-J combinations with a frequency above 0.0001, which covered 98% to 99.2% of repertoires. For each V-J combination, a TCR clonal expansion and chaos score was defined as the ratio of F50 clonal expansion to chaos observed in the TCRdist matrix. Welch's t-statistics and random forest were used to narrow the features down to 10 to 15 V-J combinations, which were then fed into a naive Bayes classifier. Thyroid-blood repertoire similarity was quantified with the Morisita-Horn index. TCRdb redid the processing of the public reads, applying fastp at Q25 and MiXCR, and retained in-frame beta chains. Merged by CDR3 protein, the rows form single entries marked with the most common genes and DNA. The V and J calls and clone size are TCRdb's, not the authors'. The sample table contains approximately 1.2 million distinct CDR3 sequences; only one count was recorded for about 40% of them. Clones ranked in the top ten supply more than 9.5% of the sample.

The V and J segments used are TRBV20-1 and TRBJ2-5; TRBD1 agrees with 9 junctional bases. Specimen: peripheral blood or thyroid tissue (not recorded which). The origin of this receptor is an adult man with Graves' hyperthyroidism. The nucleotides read TGCAGTGCTAGAGGCATCGGACAGGGGAAAGAGACCCAGTACTTC. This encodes CSARGIGQGKETQYF.